This T cell receptor beta chain was recorded in a study of T cell changes during pregnancy in multiple sclerosis. Germline lookup yields CDR1 MNHEY and CDR2 SVGAGI. The CDR3 runs 15 residues. Trimming cost V 2 bases and J 4 bases, with 12 bases left between them. Repertoires were generated with immunoSEQ multiplex PCR, while TCRdb's copy carries only in-frame clones and drops some. The data show over 30,000 clones, about 90% seen once. The genes are TRBV6-5 and TRBJ2-1, with D possibly matching TRBD1 (5 bases). Specimen: CD4+ T cells from peripheral blood mononuclear cells, collected in the third trimester of pregnancy. The source of this sequence is a female donor in good health, enrolled as a control in a pregnancy study. The CDR3 region has the DNA TGTGCCAGCAGTTACGAAAGGACATCATACAATGAGCAGTTCTTC. This translates into CASSYERTSYNEQFF.